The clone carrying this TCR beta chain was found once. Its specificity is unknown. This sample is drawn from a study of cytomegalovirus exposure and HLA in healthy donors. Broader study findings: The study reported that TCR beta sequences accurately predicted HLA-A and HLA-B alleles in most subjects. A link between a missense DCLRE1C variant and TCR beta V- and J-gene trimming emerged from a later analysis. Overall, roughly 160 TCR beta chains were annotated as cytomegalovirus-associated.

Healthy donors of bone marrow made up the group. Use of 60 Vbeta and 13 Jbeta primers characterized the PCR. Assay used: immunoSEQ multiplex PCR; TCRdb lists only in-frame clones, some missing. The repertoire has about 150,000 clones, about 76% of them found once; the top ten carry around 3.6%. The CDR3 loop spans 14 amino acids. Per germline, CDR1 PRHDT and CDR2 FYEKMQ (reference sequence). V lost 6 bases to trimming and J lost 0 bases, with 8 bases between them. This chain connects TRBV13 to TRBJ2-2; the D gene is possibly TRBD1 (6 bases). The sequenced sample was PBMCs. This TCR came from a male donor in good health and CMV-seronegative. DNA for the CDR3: TGTGCCAGCAGACCAGGGGCGAACACCGGGGAGCTGTTTTTT. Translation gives CASRPGANTGELFF.